The subject of this entry is one T cell receptor (beta chain). The table came from immunoSEQ multiplex PCR; TCRdb's copy has only in-frame clones and leaves some out. The sample contains around 250,000 clones, 65% to 85% of which appear only once. These data are taken from a study of blood T cell repertoires in COVID-19. Trimming removed 5 bases from V and 4 bases from J, with 21 bases in between. CDR1 is MDHEN and CDR2 is SYDVKM in the germline V gene. The CDR3 extends over 16 amino acids. The clonotype comes from a woman in her thirties or forties who had recovered from COVID-19. The rearrangement joins TRBV28 to TRBJ2-7; possible D gene TRBD1, 6 bases. Sequencing input: peripheral blood. The CDR3 sequence is CASSMTRDKNSYEQYF. CDR3 DNA: TGTGCCAGCAGTATGACCCGGGACAAGAATTCGTACGAGCAGTACTTC. Full variable domain (rest looked up from reference TRBV28 and TRBJ2-7): DVKVTQSSRYLVKRTGEKVFLECVQDMDHENMFWYRQDPGLGLRLIYFSYDVKMKEKGDIPEGYSVSREKKERFSLILESASTNQTSMYLCASSMTRDKNSYEQYFGPGTRLTVT.